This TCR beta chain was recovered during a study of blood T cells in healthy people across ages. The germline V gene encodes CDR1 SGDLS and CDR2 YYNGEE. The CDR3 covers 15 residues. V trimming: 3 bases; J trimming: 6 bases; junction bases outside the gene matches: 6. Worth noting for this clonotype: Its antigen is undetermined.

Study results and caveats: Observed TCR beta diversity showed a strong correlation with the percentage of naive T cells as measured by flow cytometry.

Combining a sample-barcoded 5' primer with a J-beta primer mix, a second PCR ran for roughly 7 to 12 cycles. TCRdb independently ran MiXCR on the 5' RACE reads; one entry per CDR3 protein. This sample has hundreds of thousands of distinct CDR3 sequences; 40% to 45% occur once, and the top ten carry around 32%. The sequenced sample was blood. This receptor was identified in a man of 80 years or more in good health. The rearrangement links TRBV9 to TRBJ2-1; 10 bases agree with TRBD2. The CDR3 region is CASSASGRAFNEQFF. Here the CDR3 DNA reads TGTGCCAGCAGCGCCAGCGGGAGGGCGTTCAATGAGCAGTTCTTC.